A selection of T cell receptor beta chains follows, all from one sample in a study of tumor T cells in aggressive B-cell lymphoma. Repertoires were generated with immunoSEQ multiplex PCR, while TCRdb's copy carries only in-frame clones and drops some. The repertoire consists of about 930 clones, with 82% occurring once and the leading ten covering around 7.7%. Sequencing used tumor tissue. These receptors originate from an adult with diffuse large B cell lymphoma. Each CDR3 is given with its conserved first and last residue. A D gene is named only where the DNA matches it firmly. Some rows have no size entry. The others give once, few or many, or a class for an expanded clone.

clone size: .
J gene: TRBJ2-1
D gene: TRBD1
V gene: TRBV5-1
CDR3 protein: CASSLAGTAFF
CDR3 DNA: TGCGCCAGCAGCTTGGCCGGGACAGCGTTCTTC

clone size: .
J gene: TRBJ1-4
D gene: .
V gene: TRBV6-5
CDR3 protein: CASSRTREKLFF
CDR3 DNA: TGTGCCAGCAGTCGGACACGGGAAAAACTGTTTTTT

clone size: .
J gene: TRBJ1-1
D gene: .
V gene: TRBV5-1
CDR3 protein: CASSEAPITEAFF
CDR3 DNA: TGCGCCAGCAGCGAGGCGCCGATCACTGAAGCTTTCTTT

clone size: .
J gene: TRBJ1-2
D gene: .
V gene: TRBV30
CDR3 protein: CASPLRGDRYGYTF
CDR3 DNA: TGTGCCTCCCCCCTTCGGGGGGATCGCTATGGCTACACCTTC

clone size: .
J gene: TRBJ2-5
D gene: .
V gene: TRBV11-1
CDR3 protein: CASSLAVEYQETQYF
CDR3 DNA: TGTGCCAGCAGCTTAGCGGTCGAGTACCAAGAGACCCAGTACTTC

clone size: .
J gene: TRBJ2-1
D gene: .
V gene: TRBV19
CDR3 protein: CASIATPGLYNEQFF
CDR3 DNA: TGTGCCAGTATCGCGACTCCAGGGTTATACAATGAGCAGTTCTTC

clone size: few
J gene: TRBJ1-3
D gene: .
V gene: TRBV21-1
CDR3 protein: CASSGELATNARNTIYF
CDR3 DNA: TGTGCCAGCAGTGGGGAGTTAGCTACAAACGCACGAAACACCATATATTTT

clone size: .
J gene: TRBJ2-7
D gene: TRBD2
V gene: TRBV7-2
CDR3 protein: CASSLTSSGGTDEQYF
CDR3 DNA: TGTGCCAGCAGCCTGACTTCTAGCGGGGGGACCGACGAGCAGTACTTC

clone size: .
J gene: TRBJ2-3
D gene: .
V gene: TRBV27
CDR3 protein: CASNPGRSTDTQYF
CDR3 DNA: TGTGCCAGCAATCCAGGGAGGAGCACAGATACGCAGTATTTT

clone size: few
J gene: TRBJ2-3
D gene: .
V gene: TRBV5-1
CDR3 protein: CASSLFATDTQYF
CDR3 DNA: TGCGCCAGCAGCTTATTTGCGACAGATACGCAGTATTTT

clone size: .
J gene: TRBJ2-7
D gene: TRBD1
V gene: TRBV7-6
CDR3 protein: CASSPDREEQYF
CDR3 DNA: TGTGCCAGCAGCCCCGACAGGGAGGAGCAGTACTTC

clone size: .
J gene: TRBJ2-7
D gene: .
V gene: TRBV2
CDR3 protein: CASSLSAGLRYEQYF
CDR3 DNA: TGTGCCAGCAGTCTCTCGGCAGGGCTTCGCTACGAGCAGTACTTC

clone size: once
J gene: TRBJ1-1
D gene: .
V gene: TRBV7-2
CDR3 protein: CASSLGGPEVFF
CDR3 DNA: TGTGCCAGCAGCTTAGGAGGTCCTGAAGTTTTCTTT

clone size: .
J gene: TRBJ2-1
D gene: .
V gene: TRBV28
CDR3 protein: CASSSKRPQGSEQFF
CDR3 DNA: TGTGCCAGCAGTTCCAAAAGACCCCAGGGAAGTGAGCAGTTCTTC

clone size: .
J gene: TRBJ1-1
D gene: TRBD1
V gene: TRBV5-1
CDR3 protein: CASSSTIHRTGGYTEAFF
CDR3 DNA: TGCGCCAGCAGCTCCACGATCCATCGGACAGGGGGCTACACTGAAGCTTTCTTT

clone size: .
J gene: TRBJ2-7
D gene: TRBD1
V gene: TRBV19
CDR3 protein: CASSSDRVRRKQYF
CDR3 DNA: TGTGCCAGTAGTTCGGACAGGGTAAGACGTAAGCAGTACTTC

clone size: .
J gene: TRBJ2-3
D gene: TRBD1
V gene: TRBV11-1
CDR3 protein: CASSPRLQGSTDTQYF
CDR3 DNA: TGTGCCAGCAGCCCCCGGCTACAGGGGTCCACAGATACGCAGTATTTT

clone size: .
J gene: TRBJ2-6
D gene: TRBD2
V gene: TRBV27
CDR3 protein: CASSSLAGSFSGANVLTF
CDR3 DNA: TGTGCCAGCAGTTCGTTAGCGGGATCCTTCTCTGGGGCCAACGTCCTGACTTTC

clone size: .
J gene: TRBJ1-2
D gene: TRBD1
V gene: TRBV30
CDR3 protein: CAWSRQGLNYGYTF
CDR3 DNA: TGTGCCTGGAGTAGACAGGGGTTAAACTATGGCTACACCTTC

clone size: .
J gene: TRBJ2-7
D gene: TRBD2
V gene: TRBV9
CDR3 protein: CASNIAGGRGEKQYF
CDR3 DNA: TGTGCCAGCAATATAGCGGGGGGTCGGGGGGAGAAGCAGTACTTC

clone size: .
J gene: TRBJ1-1
D gene: TRBD1
V gene: TRBV4-1
CDR3 protein: CASRPAGGVNTEAFF
CDR3 DNA: TGCGCCAGCAGGCCCGCAGGGGGAGTTAACACTGAAGCTTTCTTT

clone size: .
J gene: TRBJ1-1
D gene: .
V gene: TRBV30
CDR3 protein: CAWDRIYTEAFF
CDR3 DNA: TGTGCCTGGGACAGGATTTACACTGAAGCTTTCTTT

clone size: .
J gene: TRBJ2-4
D gene: TRBD1
V gene: TRBV19
CDR3 protein: CATWDRSSIQYF
CDR3 DNA: TGTGCCACCTGGGACAGGAGCTCCATTCAGTACTTC

clone size: .
J gene: TRBJ2-7
D gene: .
V gene: TRBV5-1
CDR3 protein: CASSLAASGFMESYEQYF
CDR3 DNA: TGCGCCAGCAGCTTGGCCGCGAGCGGGTTCATGGAGTCCTACGAGCAGTACTTC

clone size: .
J gene: TRBJ2-7
D gene: TRBD1
V gene: TRBV28
CDR3 protein: CASSLQQGADEQYF
CDR3 DNA: TGTGCCAGCAGTTTACAGCAGGGGGCTGACGAGCAGTACTTC

clone size: .
J gene: TRBJ1-2
D gene: TRBD1
V gene: TRBV7-9
CDR3 protein: CASTRQGGDYGYTF
CDR3 DNA: TGTGCCAGCACCCGACAGGGGGGGGACTATGGCTACACCTTC

clone size: .
J gene: TRBJ2-1
D gene: .
V gene: TRBV11-1
CDR3 protein: CASGLALSNEQFF
CDR3 DNA: TGTGCCAGCGGCCTAGCACTCTCCAATGAGCAGTTCTTC